This T cell receptor beta chain was found in a study of blood T cell repertoires in COVID-19. In the study overall: The origin of the acute and convalescent COVID-19 samples was the United States, Italy and Spain. From T cells, B-cell-depleted T cells, or PBMCs came the material, which was cDNA or gDNA.

The authors' processing: Reference gene primers were amplified, and this amplification served to estimate nucleated cell counts. The repertoire was sequenced with immunoSEQ multiplex PCR; TCRdb's copy has only in-frame clones and lacks some. That table supplies the V and J calls and clone size; D and trimming were determined from the DNA. The sample lists approximately 280,000 clones, approximately 83% occurring once. The receptor comes from a woman aged 30 to 39 who had recovered from COVID-19. Sequences were obtained from peripheral blood.

The CDR3: CASSHWRSYEQYF. The CDR3 region has the DNA TGTGCCAGCAGCCATTGGCGGAGCTACGAGCAGTACTTC. The rearrangement uses TRBV3-1 (or the pseudogene TRBV3-2) and TRBJ2-7, with no clear D. The CDR3 is 13 amino acids. Germline V gene data show CDR1 as LGHDT and CDR2 as YNNKEL (reference sequence). Trimming stripped 3 bases from V and 3 bases from J, with 9 bases between.